The TCR beta chain described here comes from a study of cytomegalovirus exposure and HLA in healthy donors. The study, taken as a whole, reports: Later analysis demonstrated an association between a missense DCLRE1C variant and TCR beta V- and J-gene trimming. In a later analysis, HLA-C alleles had the fewest associated TCRs, DRB1 alleles the most.

V shed 7 bases, J shed 1 base, and the junction held 8 bases outside the gene matches. Germline CDR1 is MDHEN and CDR2 is SYDVKM. The CDR3 consists of 15 residues. A remark on this clone: Its target is unknown.

Both 60 Vbeta primers and 13 Jbeta primers went into the PCR. Here immunoSEQ multiplex PCR was the method, and the copy in TCRdb shows in-frame clones only, minus some. Of 100,000 to 150,000 clones in the sample, over 65% were seen once. Donors consisted of healthy bone marrow donors. This TCR came from a man aged 30 to 39 in good health and CMV-seropositive. Sequencing input: PBMCs. The chain employs TRBV28 and TRBJ1-1; 8 positions agree with TRBD1. The CDR3 loop reads CASIPQGAGNTEAFF. CDR3 DNA sequence: TGTGCCAGCATTCCTCAGGGGGCGGGGAACACTGAAGCTTTCTTT. Complete variable domain (other parts from reference TRBV28 and TRBJ1-1): DVKVTQSSRYLVKRTGEKVFLECVQDMDHENMFWYRQDPGLGLRLIYFSYDVKMKEKGDIPEGYSVSREKKERFSLILESASTNQTSMYLCASIPQGAGNTEAFFGQGTRLTVV.